This paragraph reports one T cell receptor (beta chain). These data belong to a study of blood T cell repertoires in COVID-19. Study context: Two negative PCRs, clearance, or symptom resolution characterized the recovered Cohort 3 donors. The United States, Italy and Spain were the sources of the acute and convalescent COVID-19 samples. Sources were T cells, B-cell-depleted T cells, or PBMCs; the material itself was cDNA or gDNA.

The assay was immunoSEQ multiplex PCR, and TCRdb's table has in-frame clones only and misses some. The sample comprises a few hundred thousand clones, around 87% of which are singletons, and 1.5% to 2.5% rests with the top ten. The CDR3 extends over 15 amino acids. Per germline, CDR1 SQVTM and CDR2 ANQGSEA. Trimming cost V 7 bases and J 3 bases; bases outside gene matches: 11. The material sequenced was PBMCs or T cells enriched from blood (not recorded which). This sequence joins TRBV29-1 and TRBJ2-2; 7 bases are shared with TRBD2. The receptor comes from a man in his forties in a cohort exposed to, infected with or recovered from COVID-19 (not recorded which). The CDR3 loop is CSARDGRIDTGELFF. For the CDR3, the DNA is TGCAGCGCGCGTGACGGGAGGATCGACACCGGGGAGCTGTTTTTT.